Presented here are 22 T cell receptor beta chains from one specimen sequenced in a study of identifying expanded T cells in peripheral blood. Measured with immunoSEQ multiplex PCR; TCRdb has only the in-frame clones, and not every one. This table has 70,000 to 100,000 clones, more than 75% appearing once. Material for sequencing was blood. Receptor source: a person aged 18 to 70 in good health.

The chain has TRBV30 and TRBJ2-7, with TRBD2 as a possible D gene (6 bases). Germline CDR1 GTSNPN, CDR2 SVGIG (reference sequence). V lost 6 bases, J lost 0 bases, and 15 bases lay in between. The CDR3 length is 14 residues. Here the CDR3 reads CACLWGLLSYEQYF. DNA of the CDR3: TGTGCCTGCCTATGGGGACTTCTCTCCTACGAGCAGTACTTC.

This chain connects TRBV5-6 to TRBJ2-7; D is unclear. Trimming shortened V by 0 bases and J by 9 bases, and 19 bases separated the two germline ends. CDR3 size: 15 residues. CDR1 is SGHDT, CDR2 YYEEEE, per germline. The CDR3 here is CASSLGTPGLKLQYF. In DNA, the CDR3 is TGTGCCAGCAGCTTGGGAACTCCCGGCCTGAAGTTGCAGTACTTC.

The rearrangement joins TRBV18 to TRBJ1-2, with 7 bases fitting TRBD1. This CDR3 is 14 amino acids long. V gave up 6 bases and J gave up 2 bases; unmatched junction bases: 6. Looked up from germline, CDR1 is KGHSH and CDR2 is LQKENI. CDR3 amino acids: CASSPGQKNYGYTF. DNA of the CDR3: TGTGCCAGCTCCCCGGGACAGAAAAACTATGGCTACACCTTC.

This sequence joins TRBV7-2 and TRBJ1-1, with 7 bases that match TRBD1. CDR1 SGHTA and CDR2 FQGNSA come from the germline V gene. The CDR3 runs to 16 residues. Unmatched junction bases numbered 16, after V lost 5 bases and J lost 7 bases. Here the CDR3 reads CASSPQGRLIYDEAFF. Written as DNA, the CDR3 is TGTGCCAGCAGCCCACAGGGGAGGTTGATCTATGATGAAGCTTTCTTT.

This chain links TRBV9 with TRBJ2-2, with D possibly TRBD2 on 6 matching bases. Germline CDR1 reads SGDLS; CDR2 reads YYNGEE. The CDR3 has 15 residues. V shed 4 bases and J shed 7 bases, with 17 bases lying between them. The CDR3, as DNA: TGTGCCAGCAGCATGACCGCCCCCGGGGGCGGGGAGCTGTTTTTT. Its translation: CASSMTAPGGGELFF.

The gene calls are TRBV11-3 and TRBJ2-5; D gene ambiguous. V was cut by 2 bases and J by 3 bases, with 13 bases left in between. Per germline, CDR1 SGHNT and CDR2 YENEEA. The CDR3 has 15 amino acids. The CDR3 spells CASSLIGITKETQYF. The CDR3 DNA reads TGTGCCAGCAGCTTAATTGGTATAACTAAAGAGACCCAGTACTTC.

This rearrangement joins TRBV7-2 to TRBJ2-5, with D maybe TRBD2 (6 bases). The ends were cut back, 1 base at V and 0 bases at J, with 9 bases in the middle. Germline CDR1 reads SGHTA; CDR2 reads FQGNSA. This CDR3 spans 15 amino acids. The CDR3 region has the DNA TGTGCCAGCAGCTTAGTTTCGGGGGACCAAGAGACCCAGTACTTC. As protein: CASSLVSGDQETQYF.

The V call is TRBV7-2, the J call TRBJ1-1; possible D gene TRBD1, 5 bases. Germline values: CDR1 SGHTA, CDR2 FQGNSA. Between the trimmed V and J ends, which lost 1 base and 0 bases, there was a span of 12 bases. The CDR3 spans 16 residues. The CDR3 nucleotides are TGTGCCAGCAGCTTAGATCCCCGGGGCATGAACACTGAAGCTTTCTTT. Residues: CASSLDPRGMNTEAFF. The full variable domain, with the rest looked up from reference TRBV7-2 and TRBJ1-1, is GAGVSQSPSNKVTEKGKDVELRCDPISGHTALYWYRQSLGQGLEFLIYFQGNSAPDKSGLPSDRFSAERTGGSVSTLTIQRTQQEDSAVYLCASSLDPRGMNTEAFFGQGTRLTVV.

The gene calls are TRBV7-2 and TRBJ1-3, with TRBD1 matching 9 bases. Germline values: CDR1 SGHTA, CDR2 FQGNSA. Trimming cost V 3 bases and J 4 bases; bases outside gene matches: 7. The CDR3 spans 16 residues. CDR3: CASSFRGQGEGNTIYF. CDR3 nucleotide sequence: TGTGCCAGCAGCTTCAGGGGACAGGGTGAGGGAAACACCATATATTTT.

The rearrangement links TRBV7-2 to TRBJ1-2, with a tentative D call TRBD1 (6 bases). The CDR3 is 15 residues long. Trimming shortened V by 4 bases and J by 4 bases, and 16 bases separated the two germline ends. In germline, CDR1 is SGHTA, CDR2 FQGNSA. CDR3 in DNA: TGTGCCAGCAGCTCCAATCCGGGACAAGGCTATGGCTACACCTTC. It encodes CASSSNPGQGYGYTF.

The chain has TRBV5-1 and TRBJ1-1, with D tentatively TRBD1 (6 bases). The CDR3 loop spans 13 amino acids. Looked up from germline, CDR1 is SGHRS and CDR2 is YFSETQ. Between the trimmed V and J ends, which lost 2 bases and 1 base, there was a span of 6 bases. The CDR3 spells CASSLQGNTEAFF. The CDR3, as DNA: TGCGCCAGCAGCTTACAGGGGAACACTGAAGCTTTCTTT.

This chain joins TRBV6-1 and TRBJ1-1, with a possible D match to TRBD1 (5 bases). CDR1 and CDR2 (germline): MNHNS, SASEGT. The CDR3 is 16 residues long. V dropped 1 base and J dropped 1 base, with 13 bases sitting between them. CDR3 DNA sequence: TGTGCCAGCAGTGAAGTAACAGGAAACACGAACACTGAAGCTTTCTTT. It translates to CASSEVTGNTNTEAFF.

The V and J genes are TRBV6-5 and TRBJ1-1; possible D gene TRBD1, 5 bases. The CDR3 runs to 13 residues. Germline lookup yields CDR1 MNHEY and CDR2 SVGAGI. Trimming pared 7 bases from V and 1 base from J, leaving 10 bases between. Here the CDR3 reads CASNRGTNTEAFF. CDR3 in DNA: TGTGCCAGCAATAGAGGGACGAACACTGAAGCTTTCTTT.

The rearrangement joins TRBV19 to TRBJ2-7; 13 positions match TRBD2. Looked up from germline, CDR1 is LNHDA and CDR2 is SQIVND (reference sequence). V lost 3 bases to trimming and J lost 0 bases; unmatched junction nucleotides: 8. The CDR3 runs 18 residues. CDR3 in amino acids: CASSIKTSGGQSSYEQYF. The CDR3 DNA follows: TGTGCCAGTAGTATTAAGACTAGCGGGGGGCAGAGCTCCTACGAGCAGTACTTC.

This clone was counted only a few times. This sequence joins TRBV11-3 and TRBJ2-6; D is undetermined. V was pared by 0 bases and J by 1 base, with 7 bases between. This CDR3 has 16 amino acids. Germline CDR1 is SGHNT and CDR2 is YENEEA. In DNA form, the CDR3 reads TGTGCCAGCAGCTTAGAGGTTTTTTCTGGGGCCAACGTCCTGACTTTC. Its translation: CASSLEVFSGANVLTF.

CDR3 DNA sequence: TGTGCCAGCAGCCCTTCGTCCGCGACCTACACCTTC. This sequence encodes CASSPSSATYTF. The chain joins TRBV7-2 to TRBJ1-2; D gene ambiguous. V shed 5 bases and J shed 10 bases, with 14 bases lying between them. Looked up from germline, CDR1 is SGHTA and CDR2 is FQGNSA. The CDR3 runs 12 residues. Supplemented by reference TRBV7-2 and TRBJ1-2, the full variable domain reads GAGVSQSPSNKVTEKGKDVELRCDPISGHTALYWYRQSLGQGLEFLIYFQGNSAPDKSGLPSDRFSAERTGGSVSTLTIQRTQQEDSAVYLCASSPSSATYTFGSGTRLTVV.

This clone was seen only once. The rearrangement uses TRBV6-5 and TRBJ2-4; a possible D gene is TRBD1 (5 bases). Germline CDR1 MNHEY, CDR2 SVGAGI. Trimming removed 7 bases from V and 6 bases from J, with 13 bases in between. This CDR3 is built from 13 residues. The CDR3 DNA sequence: TGTGCCAGCACCACGCCGCAGGGAAACATTCAGTACTTC. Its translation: CASTTPQGNIQYF.

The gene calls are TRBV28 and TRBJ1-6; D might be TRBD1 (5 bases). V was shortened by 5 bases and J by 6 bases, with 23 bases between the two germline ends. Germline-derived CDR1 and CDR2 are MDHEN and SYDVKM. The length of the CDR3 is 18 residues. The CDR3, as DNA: TGTGCCAGCAGTCCGGGGTTTTCCGAGGGGCTTTCTAATTCACCCCTCCACTTT. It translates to CASSPGFSEGLSNSPLHF.

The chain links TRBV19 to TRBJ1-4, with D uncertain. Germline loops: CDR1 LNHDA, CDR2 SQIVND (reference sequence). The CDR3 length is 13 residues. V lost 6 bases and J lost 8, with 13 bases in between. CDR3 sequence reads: CASRAKGDEKLFF. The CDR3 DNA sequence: TGTGCCAGTAGGGCTAAGGGTGACGAAAAACTGTTTTTT.

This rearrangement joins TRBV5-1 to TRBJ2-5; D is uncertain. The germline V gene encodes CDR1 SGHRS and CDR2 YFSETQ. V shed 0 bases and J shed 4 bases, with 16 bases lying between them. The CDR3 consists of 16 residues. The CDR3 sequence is CASSLALRTLGETQYF. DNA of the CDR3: TGCGCCAGCAGCTTGGCCTTAAGGACCCTCGGAGAGACCCAGTACTTC.

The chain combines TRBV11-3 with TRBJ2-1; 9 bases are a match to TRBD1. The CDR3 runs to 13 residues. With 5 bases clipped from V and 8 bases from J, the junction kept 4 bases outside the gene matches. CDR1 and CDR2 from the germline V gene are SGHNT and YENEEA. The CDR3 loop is CASSTRDRDEQFF. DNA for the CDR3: TGTGCCAGCAGCACCCGGGACAGGGATGAGCAGTTCTTC.

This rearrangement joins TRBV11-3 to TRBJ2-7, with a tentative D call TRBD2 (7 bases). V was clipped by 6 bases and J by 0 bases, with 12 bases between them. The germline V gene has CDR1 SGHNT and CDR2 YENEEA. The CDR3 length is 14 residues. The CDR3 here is CASRGGGFSYEQYF. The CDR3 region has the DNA TGTGCCAGCAGGGGAGGGGGATTCTCCTACGAGCAGTACTTC.